The 7 T cell receptor beta chains presented below share a single source sample, sequenced in a study of glioma-infiltrating T cells after dendritic cell vaccination. The assay was immunoSEQ multiplex PCR, and TCRdb's table has in-frame clones only and misses some. The sample carries 60,000 to 70,000 clones, roughly 80% recorded once. The starting material was blood, obtained before dendritic cell vaccination. Receptors originate from a human donor with glioblastoma.

This sequence joins TRBV7-2 and TRBJ2-5; D is possibly TRBD2 (6 bases). Germline CDR1 is SGHTA and CDR2 is FQGNSA. This CDR3 spans 13 amino acids. Trimming took off 8 bases at V and 2 bases at J, with 12 bases between the two ends. The CDR3 sequence is CASGRDSQETQYF. For the CDR3, the DNA is TGTGCCAGCGGCCGGGACTCTCAAGAGACCCAGTACTTC.

The rearrangement joins TRBV27 to TRBJ1-5, with 8 positions matching TRBD1. The CDR3 totals 14 residues. V gave up 6 bases and J gave up 1 base; unmatched junction bases: 2. In germline, CDR1 is MNHEY, CDR2 SMNVEV (reference sequence). CDR3: CASSHRGSNQPQHF. DNA of the CDR3: TGTGCCAGCAGCCACAGGGGGAGCAATCAGCCCCAGCATTTT.

The V call is TRBV27, the J call TRBJ2-7; no clear D gene. V was cut by 6 bases and J by 0 bases, with 12 bases left in between. Germline CDR1 MNHEY, CDR2 SMNVEV (reference sequence). The CDR3 spans 14 residues. CDR3 loop: CASSRGSGSYEQYF. The CDR3 coding sequence is TGTGCCAGCAGCCGAGGCTCGGGCTCCTACGAGCAGTACTTC.

V is TRBV28 and J is TRBJ1-2; the D is unclear. Germline CDR1 reads MDHEN; CDR2 reads SYDVKM. The V gene lost 2 bases and the J gene lost 10 bases, with 11 bases spanning the gap. This CDR3 comprises 12 residues. The CDR3: CASSLVEGIYTF. The CDR3 DNA is TGTGCCAGCAGTTTAGTGGAGGGAATCTACACCTTC.

The J gene is TRBJ2-7, the V gene TRBV10-3; TRBD1 might be the D (5 bases). The ends were cut back, 6 bases at V and 7 bases at J, with 16 bases in the middle. The CDR3 loop spans 13 amino acids. Germline V gene sequence: CDR1 ENHRY, CDR2 SYGVKD. The CDR3 nucleotides read TGTGCCATCAGCCTGGGTACCCCAGGGGAGCAGTACTTC. Translation gives CAISLGTPGEQYF.

This clone appeared once. The chain carries TRBV19 and TRBJ2-7; 8 bases are shared with TRBD2. Germline-derived CDR1 and CDR2 are LNHDA and SQIVND (reference sequence). This CDR3 has 15 residues. The V and J ends lost 5 bases and 4 bases, in that order; junction bases with no gene match: 10. In DNA, the CDR3 is TGTGCCAGTAGTCCAACTAGCGGACTTCTTTACGAGCAGTACTTC. It yields the protein CASSPTSGLLYEQYF.

Concerning this clone: The junction departs from the called germline gene at one end, perhaps through a read error. The CDR3 loop is CAGSQDSRGNTIYF. The DNA for the CDR3 is TGCGCCGGCAGCCAGGACAGCAGGGGAAACACCATATATTTT. This rearrangement joins TRBV5-1 to TRBJ1-3, with TRBD1 as a possible D gene (6 bases). The CDR3 has 14 amino acids. The germline CDR1 and CDR2 sequences are SGHRS and YFSETQ.